There are many counts of the clone carrying this T cell receptor (beta chain). The data were taken from a study of neurological immune-mediated disorders. In the study overall: The disease course was relapsing-remitting in 31 and secondary progressive in about 8.5% of the roughly 34 multiple sclerosis patients.

TCRdb reprocessed the 5' RACE reads via MiXCR and lists one record per CDR3 protein. The sample shows about 50,000 distinct CDR3 sequences, approximately 2.8% of them seen only once. Trimming cost V 0 bases and J 6 bases, with 12 bases left between them. Per germline, CDR1 LNHNV and CDR2 YYDKDF (reference sequence). CDR3 size: 15 residues. The V gene is TRBV15, the J gene TRBJ1-5; D not certain. Sequencing used PBMCs. The clonotype comes from a woman aged 45-60 years with multiple sclerosis. As DNA, the CDR3 is TGTGCCACCAGCAGAGACCGGGCAGGCGGTCAGCCCCAGCATTTT. Residues: CATSRDRAGGQPQHF.